The next 15 T cell receptor beta chains were all read from a single sample in a study of cytomegalovirus exposure and HLA in healthy donors. Researchers ran the PCR with 60 Vbeta and 13 Jbeta primers. Produced via immunoSEQ multiplex PCR; TCRdb's table is partial and in-frame only. The sample lists nearly 110,000 clones; 70% to 85% were seen once. The sequencing sample was made of PBMCs. Receptors originate from a man between 60 and 70 years old in good health and CMV-seronegative.

Comments on this clone: Likely a read error: the CDR3 ends without its conserved phenylalanine or tryptophan. Because the CDR3's place on the DNA is in doubt, the DNA is left out and the CDR3 is given as listed by TCRdb. This chain uses TRBV7-9 with TRBJ2-7; no DNA check was done on the table's D call, TRBD1. Per germline, CDR1 SEHNR and CDR2 FQNEAQ (reference sequence). The CDR3 numbers 12 amino acids, ends counted. CDR3 in amino acids: CASSLTGTFLRI.

V gene TRBV27 combines with J gene TRBJ2-1; 8 bases map to TRBD1. V lost 5 bases to trimming and J lost 8 bases; unmatched junction nucleotides: 5. Per the germline V gene, CDR1 is MNHEY and CDR2 is SMNVEV (reference sequence). This CDR3 is built from 13 residues. CDR3 loop: CASSLQQGDEQFF. The CDR3 coding sequence is TGTGCCAGCAGTCTACAACAGGGGGATGAGCAGTTCTTC.

V usage is TRBV28 and J usage is TRBJ1-2; 10 bases are a match to TRBD1. CDR1 and CDR2 (germline): MDHEN, SYDVKM. V was pared by 5 bases and J by 13 bases, with 13 bases of the junction left unmatched. This CDR3 contains 14 residues. The CDR3 sequence is CASSPPGQGKVPTF. In nucleotides, the CDR3 is TGTGCCAGCAGTCCACCGGGACAGGGGAAGGTTCCCACCTTC.

J is TRBJ2-1 and V is TRBV4-1; tentatively, D is TRBD2 (6 bases). Trimming cost V 6 bases and J 2 bases, with 8 bases left between them. CDR1 is MGHRA and CDR2 is YSYEKL in the germline V gene. The CDR3 totals 13 residues. Here the CDR3 DNA reads TGCGCCAGCAGTGGGGGGACCTACAATGAGCAGTTCTTC. Its translation is CASSGGTYNEQFF.

The chain is built from TRBV6-6 and TRBJ1-1; D possibly corresponds to TRBD1 (6 bases). From germline, CDR1 is MNHNY and CDR2 SVGAGI (reference sequence). This CDR3 comprises 15 residues. The V and J ends lost 0 bases and 1 base respectively, with 9 bases between them. CDR3 loop: CASSYSRGGNTEAFF. The CDR3 DNA reads as TGTGCCAGCAGTTACTCGAGGGGGGGGAACACTGAAGCTTTCTTT.

This chain links TRBV18 with TRBJ2-4, with D possibly TRBD2 on 6 matching bases. CDR1 and CDR2 (germline): KGHSH, LQKENI. This CDR3 region has 16 residues. With 3 bases removed from V and 2 bases from J, the gap between germline ends came to 14 bases. DNA for the CDR3: TGTGCCAGCTCACCTGAAATCGGGGGAACCAAAAACATTCAGTACTTC. Translation: CASSPEIGGTKNIQYF.

This clone showed up just a few times. The chain combines TRBV6-6 with TRBJ1-2, with 8 nucleotides matching TRBD1. Germline CDR1 MNHNY, CDR2 SVGAGI (reference sequence). The length of the CDR3 is 15 residues. With V trimmed by 4 bases and J by 5 bases, 9 bases remained unmatched. CDR3 in amino acids: CASSSSLGQGYGYTF. The DNA of the CDR3 is TGTGCCAGCAGTTCCTCCCTCGGACAGGGTTATGGCTACACCTTC.

V gene TRBV29-1 combines with J gene TRBJ2-3; 7 bases align to TRBD2. The CDR3 consists of 15 residues. From germline, CDR1 is SQVTM and CDR2 ANQGSEA. V lost 7 bases and J lost 0; bases outside the gene matches: 10. The CDR3, as DNA: TGCAGCGCCGGGGGAGGGACCTCTAGCACAGATACGCAGTATTTT. As protein: CSAGGGTSSTDTQYF.

The chain uses TRBV4-3 and TRBJ2-7; 9 bases line up with TRBD1. The CDR3 sequence is 17 residues long. CDR1 and CDR2 (germline): LGHNA, YSLEER. V lost 1 base, J lost 5 bases, and 12 bases stayed unmatched. The CDR3 reads CASSQAPRRDRGDEQYV. For the CDR3, the DNA is TGCGCCAGCAGCCAAGCCCCGCGCCGCGACAGGGGGGACGAGCAGTACGTC.

The rearrangement links TRBV7-2 to TRBJ1-5, with a weak D call TRBD1 (6 bases). The CDR3 length is 13 residues. From germline, CDR1 is SGHTA and CDR2 FQGNSA. Between the trimmed V and J ends, which lost 3 bases and 5 bases, there was a span of 8 bases. CDR3 DNA: TGTGCCAGCAGCTTCCACAGGGATCAGCCCCAGCATTTT. It specifies CASSFHRDQPQHF.

This chain uses TRBV7-9 with TRBJ1-1; D unresolved. The V end was cut by 2 bases, the J end by 4 bases, with 8 bases between. This CDR3 is 13 amino acids long. CDR1 is SEHNR, CDR2 FQNEAQ, per germline (reference sequence). The CDR3 is CASSLQEGTEAFF. CDR3 DNA: TGTGCCAGCAGCTTACAGGAAGGCACTGAAGCTTTCTTT. Variable domain in full (rest from reference TRBV7-9 and TRBJ1-1): DTGVSQNPRHKITKRGQNVTFRCDPISEHNRLYWYRQTLGQGPEFLTYFQNEAQLEKSRLLSDRFSAERPKGSFSTLEIQRTEQGDSAMYLCASSLQEGTEAFFGQGTRLTVV.

This sequence joins TRBV7-2 and TRBJ2-2, with 7 bases aligning to TRBD1. Germline CDR1 SGHTA, CDR2 FQGNSA. CDR3 size: 15 residues. Trimming removed 5 bases from V and 1 base from J; junction bases left unmatched: 4. The CDR3 DNA is TGTGCCAGCAGCCTTAGGACAGGGAACACCGGGGAGCTGTTTTTT. Its translation is CASSLRTGNTGELFF.

The chain employs TRBV27 and TRBJ2-7; no clear D. CDR1 MNHEY and CDR2 SMNVEV come from the germline V gene (reference sequence). Deletions cut 2 bases from V and 2 bases from J, with 13 bases between. The CDR3 contains 15 residues. The chain's CDR3 is CASSLEVPPTYEQYF. As DNA, the CDR3 is TGTGCCAGCAGTTTAGAGGTCCCACCGACCTACGAGCAGTACTTC.

The chain uses TRBV2 and TRBJ1-5; 9 bases line up with TRBD1. This CDR3 region has 15 residues. V lost 9 bases and J lost 7; bases outside the gene matches: 13. The germline V gene encodes CDR1 SNHLY and CDR2 FYNNEI. The CDR3 reads CASQPNRGLGQPQHF. CDR3 nucleotides: TGTGCCAGTCAACCAAACAGGGGGCTGGGACAGCCCCAGCATTTT.

The chain joins TRBV11-3 to TRBJ2-5; D might be TRBD2 (7 bases). With 5 bases removed from V and 5 bases from J, the gap between germline ends came to 18 bases. Germline CDR1 reads SGHNT; CDR2 reads YENEEA. The CDR3 consists of 15 residues. The CDR3 protein is CASSPGGGPWETQYF. CDR3 in DNA: TGTGCCAGCAGCCCTGGGGGGGGCCCCTGGGAGACCCAGTACTTC.